This T cell receptor (beta chain) appears in the sequencing data of a study of T cell responses to AZD1222 COVID-19 vaccine. Study-wide results and limits: Sampling that yielded the repertoires occurred only after the peak T cell response. The breadth and depth of Spike-specific TCRs increased once two AZD1222 doses had been given.

Only in-frame clones appear in the TCRdb table, and some are missing; sequencing was by immunoSEQ multiplex PCR. The top ten hold about 4.6% of the sample, which has about 160,000 clones, 90% to 95% seen once. This CDR3 region has 11 residues. Germline loops: CDR1 SQVTM, CDR2 ANQGSEA. V gave up 7 bases and J gave up 8 bases; unmatched junction bases: 4. Concerning this clone itself: Its antigen is undetermined.

Second doses that came at about 4 or about 12 weeks were put together. This chain joins TRBV29-1 and TRBJ1-2; 10 nucleotides agree with TRBD1. Here the sequenced sample was peripheral blood, taken 28 days after the second AZD1222 dose. This clonotype was obtained from an adult who received the AZD1222 COVID-19 vaccine. CDR3 DNA sequence: TGCAGCGAAGGGACAGGGGAAGGCTACACCTTC. It translates to CSEGTGEGYTF.